The rows below give T cell receptor beta chains drawn from one sample of a study of T-cell reconstitution after alpha-beta-depleted transplantation in children. TCRdb passed the PCR reads through MiXCR, listing each CDR3 protein once. The data show nearly 550,000 distinct CDR3 sequences, around 18% seen once. The sequencing used PBMCs from the stem cell graft donor, collected from the stem cell graft. These receptors all come from a human donor who donated a stem cell graft to a child with acute lymphoblastic leukemia. CDR3s include the opening cysteine and the closing phenylalanine or tryptophan. A D gene is named only where the DNA matches it firmly. Clone size is shown for a subset of rows, as once, few, many or a class of expanded clone.

V	J	size	D	CDR3	DNA
TRBV5-1	TRBJ2-2	-	-	CASSFLRQNTGELFF	TGCGCCAGCAGCTTCTTACGGCAGAACACCGGGGAGCTGTTTTTT
TRBV7-6	TRBJ2-5	-	-	CASSLVLAGETQYF	TGTGCCAGCAGCTTAGTTCTAGCCGGCGAGACCCAGTACTTC
TRBV18	TRBJ1-4	few	TRBD1	CASSPGQGIEKLFF	TGTGCCAGCTCACCCGGACAGGGAATCGAAAAACTGTTTTTT
TRBV21-1	TRBJ2-3	-	-	CASSPRLSPSFDSQYF	TGTGCCAGCAGCCCCCGGCTCTCGCCTTCGTTCGACTCGCAGTATTTT
TRBV6-5	TRBJ2-4	-	TRBD1	CASSWGQGARSQYF	TGTGCCAGCAGTTGGGGACAGGGGGCCCGATCTCAGTACTTC
TRBV20-1	TRBJ2-3	-	TRBD1	CSASRQGTGTDTQYF	TGCAGTGCTAGCCGACAGGGAACGGGGACAGATACGCAGTATTTT
TRBV9	TRBJ2-1	few	TRBD2	CASSAGDYRYNEQFF	TGTGCCAGCAGCGCCGGGGACTACAGGTACAATGAGCAGTTCTTC
TRBV7-9	TRBJ2-3	-	-	CASSLSDNPGIWYTQYF	TGTGCCAGCAGCCTCTCGGACAACCCCGGAATTTGGTATACGCAGTATTTT
TRBV7-9	TRBJ2-7	few	TRBD1	CASSLPGQGTYEQYF	TGTGCCAGCAGCCTCCCCGGACAGGGCACCTACGAGCAGTACTTC
TRBV24-1	TRBJ2-2	few	-	CATSDNVRESGELFF	TGTGCCACCAGTGATAACGTGAGGGAAAGCGGGGAGCTGTTTTTT
TRBV4-2	TRBJ2-1	-	-	CASSGLIYNEQFF	TGTGCCAGCAGTGGACTTATCTACAATGAGCAGTTCTTC
TRBV5-1	TRBJ2-5	few	TRBD1	CASSFPGTGAETQYF	TGCGCCAGCAGCTTTCCCGGGACAGGTGCAGAGACCCAGTACTTC
TRBV19	TRBJ2-7	few	-	CASAGSQTLEQYF	TGTGCCAGCGCCGGGAGCCAAACCCTCGAGCAGTACTTC
TRBV20-1	TRBJ1-1	-	-	CSAVVGNTEAFF	TGCAGTGCGGTTGTAGGGAACACTGAAGCTTTCTTT
TRBV7-6	TRBJ2-2	few	TRBD1	CASRLRGQPNTGELFF	TGTGCCAGCAGACTAAGGGGACAGCCGAACACCGGGGAGCTGTTTTTT
TRBV20-1	TRBJ2-2	-	-	CSARERTTLYGELFF	TGCAGTGCTAGAGAGAGGACTACTTTATACGGGGAGCTGTTTTTT
TRBV11-2	TRBJ2-1	few	-	CASSLTGDYYNEQFF	TGTGCCAGCAGCTTAACAGGAGATTACTACAATGAGCAGTTCTTC
TRBV7-2	TRBJ2-2	-	-	CASSPDQFAGELFF	TGTGCCAGCAGCCCGGACCAATTCGCCGGGGAGCTGTTTTTT
TRBV5-4	TRBJ1-2	few	-	CASSLSGDYYGYTF	TGTGCCAGCAGCTTGAGCGGTGACTACTATGGCTACACCTTC
TRBV5-1	TRBJ1-1	-	-	CASREDIPVTEAFF	TGCGCCAGCAGGGAGGACATACCGGTCACTGAAGCTTTCTTT
TRBV6-2/TRBV6-3	TRBJ2-7	-	TRBD2	CASSYSIRLSLRGAYEQYF	TGTGCCAGCAGTTACTCGATCCGATTGAGTCTGCGGGGGGCCTACGAGCAGTACTTC
TRBV25-1	TRBJ1-2	few	TRBD1	CASSEYSDRGDYGYTF	TGTGCCAGCAGTGAATATTCGGACAGGGGAGACTATGGCTACACCTTC
TRBV5-1	TRBJ1-2	-	-	CASSFTGSPNYGYTF	TGCGCCAGCAGCTTCACAGGAAGCCCTAACTATGGCTACACCTTC
TRBV5-1	TRBJ2-7	many	-	CASSTEGQSNYEQYF	TGCGCCAGCAGCACGGAGGGCCAGAGTAACTACGAGCAGTACTTC
TRBV6-2/TRBV6-3	TRBJ2-7	many	-	CASSYLGRYEQYF	TGTGCCAGCAGTTACCTGGGACGGTACGAGCAGTACTTC
TRBV5-1	TRBJ2-3	few	-	CASSLGSVTSTDTQYF	TGCGCCAGCAGCTTGGGTAGCGTAACTAGCACAGATACGCAGTATTTT
TRBV5-3	TRBJ2-2	-	TRBD1	CAMSLVGGDTGELFF	TGTGCCATGAGCTTGGTAGGGGGCGACACCGGGGAGCTGTTTTTT
TRBV20-1	TRBJ2-1	-	-	CSARSERAYNEQFF	TGCAGTGCTAGATCGGAACGGGCCTACAATGAGCAGTTCTTC
TRBV7-3	TRBJ2-5	few	-	CASSLIERETQYF	TGTGCCAGCAGCTTAATTGAGCGGGAGACCCAGTACTTC
TRBV4-1	TRBJ2-5	-	-	CASSQDLGSWETQYF	TGCGCCAGCAGCCAAGACCTGGGGAGCTGGGAGACCCAGTACTTC
TRBV7-6	TRBJ2-7	-	-	CASSTLTGYEQYF	TGTGCCAGCAGCACTCTTACAGGGTACGAGCAGTACTTC
TRBV5-1	TRBJ2-2	-	TRBD1	CASSLGPGTGRTGELFF	TGCGCCAGCAGCTTGGGCCCCGGGACAGGGCGGACCGGGGAGCTGTTTTTT
TRBV4-1	TRBJ2-3	few	-	CASSQDRGLDTQYF	TGCGCCAGCAGCCAAGATCGCGGCCTAGATACGCAGTATTTT
TRBV20-1	TRBJ2-1	few	-	CSASRWGSSYNEQFF	TGCAGTGCCTCCAGATGGGGGAGCTCCTACAATGAGCAGTTCTTC
TRBV6-5	TRBJ1-1	-	-	CASSTLRSTGLNTEAFF	TGTGCCAGCAGTACCCTTCGGTCTACAGGTCTGAACACTGAAGCTTTCTTT
TRBV20-1	TRBJ2-7	-	-	CSARVRVGSYEQYF	TGCAGTGCTAGAGTCCGGGTGGGGAGCTACGAGCAGTACTTC
TRBV5-1	TRBJ2-4	few	-	CASSREDRYIQYF	TGCGCCAGCAGCCGGGAGGACAGATACATTCAGTACTTC
TRBV5-1	TRBJ1-6	-	-	CASSSARTGSSPLHF	TGCGCCAGCAGCTCCGCCAGGACGGGGAGTTCACCCCTCCACTTT
TRBV20-1	TRBJ2-1	-	TRBD2	CSALEGGGRDWDEQFF	TGCAGTGCTTTGGAAGGAGGCGGGAGGGATTGGGATGAGCAGTTCTTC
TRBV5-1	TRBJ1-4	-	-	CASRGRINEKLFF	TGCGCCAGCAGAGGACGGATTAATGAAAAACTGTTTTTT
TRBV13	TRBJ2-3	-	TRBD2	CASSLWDYLSTDTQYF	TGTGCCAGCAGCCTCTGGGACTACCTAAGCACAGATACGCAGTATTTT
TRBV2	TRBJ1-4	few	-	CASIPGPIGGKLFF	TGTGCCAGCATCCCCGGGCCAATTGGGGGGAAACTGTTTTTT
TRBV13	TRBJ2-1	few	-	CASTTGGGEQFF	TGTGCCAGCACCACCGGAGGGGGCGAGCAGTTCTTC
TRBV29-1	TRBJ1-3	-	TRBD1	CSVRGGGNTIYF	TGCAGCGTTAGAGGGGGCGGAAACACCATATATTTT
TRBV5-1	TRBJ2-5	-	TRBD2	CASSLTSGRYQETQYF	TGCGCCAGCAGCTTGACTAGCGGGAGGTACCAAGAGACCCAGTACTTC